These T cell receptor beta chains were read from a single sample in a study of CD4+ T cells in melanoma. Here immunoSEQ multiplex PCR was the method, and the copy in TCRdb shows in-frame clones only, minus some. The sample has a few thousand clones, 55% to 75% seen once; the top ten hold 24%. The source material was cells from a culture (not recorded whether cultured in vitro). These receptor sequences come from a human donor with melanoma. CDR3s leave out the opening cysteine and the closing phenylalanine or tryptophan. The order of the fields is V gene, J gene, CDR3 protein.

>TRBV29-1|TRBJ1-1
SALGLEAEAF
>TRBV3-1/TRBV3-2|TRBJ2-1
ATRDRGGNEQF
>TRBV6-1|TRBJ2-7
ASSEDRGLLDEQY
>TRBV5-4|TRBJ1-5
ASSLGGDPGPQH
>TRBV29-1|TRBJ2-7
SVLASGGYFYEQY
>TRBV19|TRBJ2-3
ASSITSGGATDTQY
>TRBV5-1|TRBJ1-2
ASSPGQVELYGYT
>TRBV2|TRBJ2-7
ASSDGTQFSYEQY
>TRBV27|TRBJ1-2
ASKRTGLLGYT
>TRBV9|TRBJ1-4
ASSPMITTNEKLF
>TRBV12-3/TRBV12-4|TRBJ2-3
ASSLGSADTQY